Reported below is one TCR beta chain. The sample belongs to a study of blood T cell repertoires in COVID-19. With V trimmed by 7 bases and J by 6 bases, 4 bases remained unmatched. The germline CDR1 and CDR2 sequences are MNHEY and SVGAGI. The length of the CDR3 is 13 residues. Assay: immunoSEQ multiplex PCR; the TCRdb copy retains only in-frame clones and omits some. The sample has roughly 100,000 clones; 87% are singletons. The specimen sequenced was peripheral blood. This receptor was obtained from a man in his fifties in a cohort sampled during active COVID-19. The V gene is TRBV6-5, the J gene TRBJ2-3, with TRBD2 identical over 10 bases. The CDR3 loop is CASKPSGGDTQYF. In nucleotides, the CDR3 is TGTGCCAGCAAGCCTAGCGGGGGTGATACGCAGTATTTT.